Here is one TCR beta chain with its context. The antigen remains unidentified. Measured with immunoSEQ multiplex PCR; TCRdb has only the in-frame clones, and not every one. The profile shows approximately 2,200,000 clones, under 95% of them singletons. These data are taken from a study of shared clonotypes between healthy human individuals. Trimming stripped 5 bases from V and 5 bases from J, with 8 bases between. The CDR3 consists of 12 residues. Germline V gene data show CDR1 as SEHNR and CDR2 as FQNEAQ (reference sequence). Naivety among CD8 cells was defined by CD45RO negativity and positive CCR7 selection, thereby excluding terminally differentiated effector memory CD45RA+ cells. Study-wide points: Exclusively blood specimens were collected; tissue repertoires likely differ. What limited the represented genetic and exposure-history diversity was the small number of donors. Naive subsets generally exceeded memory subsets in estimated richness.

The sample taken for sequencing was naive CD8+ T cells from PBMCs. The clonotype was recovered from a man aged 18 to 29 in good health. Some clones in this sample may be carry-over from other donors' samples. The chain links TRBV7-9 to TRBJ2-3; no firm D call. The CDR3 sequence is CASSTTGDTQYF. The CDR3 DNA reads as TGTGCCAGCAGCACGACGGGAGATACGCAGTATTTT.